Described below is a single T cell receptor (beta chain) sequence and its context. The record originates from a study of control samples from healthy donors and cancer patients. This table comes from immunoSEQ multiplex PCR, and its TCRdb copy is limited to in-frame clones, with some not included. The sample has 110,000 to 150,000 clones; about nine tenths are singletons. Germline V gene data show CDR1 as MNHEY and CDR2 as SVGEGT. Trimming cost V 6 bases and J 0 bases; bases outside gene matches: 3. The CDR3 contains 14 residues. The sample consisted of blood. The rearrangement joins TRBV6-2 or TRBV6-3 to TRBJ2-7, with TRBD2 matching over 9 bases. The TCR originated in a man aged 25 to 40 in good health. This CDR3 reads CASSPTSGSYEQYF. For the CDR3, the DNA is TGTGCCAGCAGCCCGACTAGCGGCTCCTACGAGCAGTACTTC.